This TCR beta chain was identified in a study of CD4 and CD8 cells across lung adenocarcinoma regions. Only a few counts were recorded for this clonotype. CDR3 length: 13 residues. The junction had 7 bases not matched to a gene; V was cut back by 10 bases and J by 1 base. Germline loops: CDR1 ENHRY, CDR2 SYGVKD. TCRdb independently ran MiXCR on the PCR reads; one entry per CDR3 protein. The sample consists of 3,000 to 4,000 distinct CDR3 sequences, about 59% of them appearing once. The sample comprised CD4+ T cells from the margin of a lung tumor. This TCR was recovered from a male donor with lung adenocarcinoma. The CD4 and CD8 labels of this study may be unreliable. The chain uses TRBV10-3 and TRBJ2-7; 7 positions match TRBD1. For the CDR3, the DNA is TGTGCCACATCAGACAGGGAGTCCTACGAGCAGTACTTC. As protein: CATSDRESYEQYF.